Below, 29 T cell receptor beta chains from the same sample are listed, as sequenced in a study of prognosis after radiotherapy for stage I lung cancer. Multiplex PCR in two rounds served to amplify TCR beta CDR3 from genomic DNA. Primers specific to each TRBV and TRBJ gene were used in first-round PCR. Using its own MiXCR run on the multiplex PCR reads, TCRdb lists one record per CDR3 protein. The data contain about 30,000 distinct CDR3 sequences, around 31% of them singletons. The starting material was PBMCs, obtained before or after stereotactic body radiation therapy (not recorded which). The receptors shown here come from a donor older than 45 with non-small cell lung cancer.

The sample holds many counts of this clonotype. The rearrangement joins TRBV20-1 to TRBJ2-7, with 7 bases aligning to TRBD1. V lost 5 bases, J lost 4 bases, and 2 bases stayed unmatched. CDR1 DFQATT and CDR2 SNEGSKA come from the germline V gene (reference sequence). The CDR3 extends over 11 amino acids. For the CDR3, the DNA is TGCAGTGCTCAGACAGGGTACGAGCAGTACTTC. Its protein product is CSAQTGYEQYF.

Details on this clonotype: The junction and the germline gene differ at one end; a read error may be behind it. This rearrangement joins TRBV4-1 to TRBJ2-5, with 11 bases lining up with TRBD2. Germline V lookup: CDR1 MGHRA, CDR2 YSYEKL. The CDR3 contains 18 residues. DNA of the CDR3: TGCGCCAGCAGCCAAGAGGGGATAGCGGGGGGGAGACAAGAGGCCCAGTACTTC. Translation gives CASSQEGIAGGRQEAQYF.

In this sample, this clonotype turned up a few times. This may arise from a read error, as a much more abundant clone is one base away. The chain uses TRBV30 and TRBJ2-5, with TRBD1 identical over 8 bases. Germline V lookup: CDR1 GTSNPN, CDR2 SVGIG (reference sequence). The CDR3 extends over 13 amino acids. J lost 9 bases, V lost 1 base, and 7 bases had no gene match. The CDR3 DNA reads TGTGCCTGGAGTGGCACAGGGGGTGAGGCCCAGTACTTC. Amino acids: CAWSGTGGEAQYF.

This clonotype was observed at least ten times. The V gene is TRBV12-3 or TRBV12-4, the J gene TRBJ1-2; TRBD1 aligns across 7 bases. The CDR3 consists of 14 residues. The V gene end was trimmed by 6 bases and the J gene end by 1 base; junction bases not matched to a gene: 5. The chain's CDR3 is CASSRQGDNYGYTF. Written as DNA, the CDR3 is TGTGCCAGCAGCAGACAGGGCGATAACTATGGCTACACCTTC.

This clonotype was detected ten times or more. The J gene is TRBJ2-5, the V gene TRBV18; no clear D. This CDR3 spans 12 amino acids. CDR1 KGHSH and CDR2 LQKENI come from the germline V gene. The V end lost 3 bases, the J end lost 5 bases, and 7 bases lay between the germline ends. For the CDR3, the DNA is TGTGCCAGCTCACCCTATACGGAGACCCAGTACTTC. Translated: CASSPYTETQYF.

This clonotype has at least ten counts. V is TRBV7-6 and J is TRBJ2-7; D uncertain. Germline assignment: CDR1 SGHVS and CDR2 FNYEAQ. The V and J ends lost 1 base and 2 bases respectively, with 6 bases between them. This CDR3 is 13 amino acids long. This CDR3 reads CASSLETTYEQYF. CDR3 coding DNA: TGTGCCAGCAGCTTAGAAACGACCTACGAGCAGTACTTC. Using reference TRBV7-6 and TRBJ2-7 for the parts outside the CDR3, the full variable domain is GAGVSQSPRYKVTKRGQDVALRCDPISGHVSLYWYRQALGQGPEFLTYFNYEAQQDKSGLPNDRFSAERPEGSISTLTIQRTEQRDSAMYRCASSLETTYEQYFGPGTRLTVT.

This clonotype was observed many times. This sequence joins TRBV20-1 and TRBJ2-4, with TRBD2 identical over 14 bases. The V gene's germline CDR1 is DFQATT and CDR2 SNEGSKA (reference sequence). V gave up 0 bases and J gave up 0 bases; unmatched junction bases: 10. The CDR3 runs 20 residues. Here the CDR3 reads CSARDRRLAGGIKAKNIQYF. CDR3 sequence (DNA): TGCAGTGCTAGAGATCGGCGACTAGCGGGGGGGATAAAAGCCAAAAACATTCAGTACTTC.

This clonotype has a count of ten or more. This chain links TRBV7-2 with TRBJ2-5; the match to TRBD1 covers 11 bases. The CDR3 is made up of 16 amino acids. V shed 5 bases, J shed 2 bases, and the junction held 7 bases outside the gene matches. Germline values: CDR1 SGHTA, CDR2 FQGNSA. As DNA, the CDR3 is TGTGCCAGCAGCCGGGGACAGGGGGTTCGGCAAGAGACCCAGTACTTC. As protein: CASSRGQGVRQETQYF.

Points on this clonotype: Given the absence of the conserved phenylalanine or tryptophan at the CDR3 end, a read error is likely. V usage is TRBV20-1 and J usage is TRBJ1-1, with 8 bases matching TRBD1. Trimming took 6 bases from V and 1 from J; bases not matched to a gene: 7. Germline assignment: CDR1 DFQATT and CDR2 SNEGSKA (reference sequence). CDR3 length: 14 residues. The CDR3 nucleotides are TGCAGTGCCAAGGGACAGGCTGCGAACACTGAAGCTTTCCTT. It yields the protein CSAKGQAANTEAFL.

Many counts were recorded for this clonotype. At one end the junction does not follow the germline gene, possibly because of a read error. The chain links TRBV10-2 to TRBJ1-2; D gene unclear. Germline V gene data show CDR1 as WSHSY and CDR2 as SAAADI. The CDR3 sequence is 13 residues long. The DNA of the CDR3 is TGCGCCAGCAGTGCTAACGATAACTATGGCTGCACCTTC. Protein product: CASSANDNYGCTF.

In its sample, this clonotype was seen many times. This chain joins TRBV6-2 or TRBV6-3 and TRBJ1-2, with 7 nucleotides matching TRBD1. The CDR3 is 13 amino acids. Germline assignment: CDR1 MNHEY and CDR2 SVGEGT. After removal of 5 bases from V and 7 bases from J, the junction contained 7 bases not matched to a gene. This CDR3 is CASSQQGSSGYTF. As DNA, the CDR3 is TGTGCCAGCAGTCAACAGGGGAGTTCTGGCTACACCTTC.

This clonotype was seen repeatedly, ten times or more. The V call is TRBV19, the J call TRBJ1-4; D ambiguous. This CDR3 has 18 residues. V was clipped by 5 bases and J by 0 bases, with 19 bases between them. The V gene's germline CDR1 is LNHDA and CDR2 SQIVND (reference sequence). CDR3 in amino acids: CASSPRPAVGATNEKLFF. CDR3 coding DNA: TGTGCCAGTAGTCCCCGCCCGGCCGTAGGCGCAACTAATGAAAAACTGTTTTTT. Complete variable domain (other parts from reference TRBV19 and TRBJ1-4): DGGITQSPKYLFRKEGQNVTLSCEQNLNHDAMYWYRQDPGQGLRLIYYSQIVNDFQKGDIAEGYSVSREKKESFPLTVTSAQKNPTAFYLCASSPRPAVGATNEKLFFGSGTQLSVL.

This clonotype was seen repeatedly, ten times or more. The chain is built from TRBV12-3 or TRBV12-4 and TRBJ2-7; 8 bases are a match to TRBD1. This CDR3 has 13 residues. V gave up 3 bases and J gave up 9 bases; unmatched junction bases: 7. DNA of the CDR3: TGTGCCAGCAGTTTGGGGACAGGTAGAGTGCAGTACTTC. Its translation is CASSLGTGRVQYF.

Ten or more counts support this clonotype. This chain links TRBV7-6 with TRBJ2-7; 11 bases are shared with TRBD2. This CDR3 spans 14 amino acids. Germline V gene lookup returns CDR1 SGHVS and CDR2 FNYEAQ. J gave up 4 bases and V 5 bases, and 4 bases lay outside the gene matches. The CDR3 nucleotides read TGTGCCAGCAGCCGCACTAGCGGGAGTTACGAGCAGTACTTC. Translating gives CASSRTSGSYEQYF.

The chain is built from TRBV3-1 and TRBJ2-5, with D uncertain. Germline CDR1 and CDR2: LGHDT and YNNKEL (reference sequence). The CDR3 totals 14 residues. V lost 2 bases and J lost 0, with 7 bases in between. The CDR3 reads CASSQFVDQETQYF. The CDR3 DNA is TGTGCCAGCAGCCAATTTGTGGACCAAGAGACCCAGTACTTC.

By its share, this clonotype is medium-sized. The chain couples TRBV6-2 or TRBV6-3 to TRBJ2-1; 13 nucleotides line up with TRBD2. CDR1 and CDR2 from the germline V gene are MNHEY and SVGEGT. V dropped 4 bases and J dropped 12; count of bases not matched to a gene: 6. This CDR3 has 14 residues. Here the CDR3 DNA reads TGTGCCAGCAGTTTTGGCCGACTAGCGGGAGGGCAGTTCTTC. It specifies CASSFGRLAGGQFF.

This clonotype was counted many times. The CDR3 region has the DNA TGTGCCAGCAGTCCCGGGACAGGGAAGCCGACCCAGTACTTC. Protein product: CASSPGTGKPTQYF. The chain joins TRBV6-1 to TRBJ2-5, with 9 bases aligning to TRBD1. In germline, CDR1 is MNHNS, CDR2 SASEGT. CDR3 length: 14 residues. The V and J ends lost 5 bases and 7 bases, in that order; junction bases with no gene match: 8.

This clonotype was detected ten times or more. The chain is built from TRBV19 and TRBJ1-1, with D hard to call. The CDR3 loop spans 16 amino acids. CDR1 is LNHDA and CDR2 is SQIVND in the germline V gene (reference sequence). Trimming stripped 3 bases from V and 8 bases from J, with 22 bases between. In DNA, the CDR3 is TGTGCCAGTAGTATCAGGCAGGTAATGACGCCAGGAGAAGCTTTCTTT. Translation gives CASSIRQVMTPGEAFF.

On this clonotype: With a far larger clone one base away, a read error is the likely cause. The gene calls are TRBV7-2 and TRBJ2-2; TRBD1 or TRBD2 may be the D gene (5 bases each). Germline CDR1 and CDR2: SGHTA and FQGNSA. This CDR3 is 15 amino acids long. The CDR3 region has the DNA TGTGCCAGCAGTTTATCCTGGGACGGCACCGTGGAGCTGTTTTTT. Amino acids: CASSLSWDGTVELFF.

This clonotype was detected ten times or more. The CDR3: CSSRTDEIGYTF. The CDR3 DNA is TGCAGCTCCCGAACAGACGAGATTGGCTACACCTTC. The rearrangement joins TRBV29-1 to TRBJ1-2; D is uncertain. The germline CDR1 and CDR2 sequences are SQVTM and ANQGSEA. Trimming took 8 bases from V and 7 from J, leaving 17 bases between them. This CDR3 region has 12 residues.

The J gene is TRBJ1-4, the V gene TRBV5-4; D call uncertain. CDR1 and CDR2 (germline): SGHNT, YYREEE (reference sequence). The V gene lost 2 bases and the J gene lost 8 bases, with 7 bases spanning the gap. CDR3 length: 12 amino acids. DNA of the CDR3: TGTGCCAGCAGCTTCCAGGAGGAAAAACTGTTTTTT. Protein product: CASSFQEEKLFF.

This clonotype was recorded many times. CDR3 region: CAIPSGPYSGANVLTF. The CDR3 DNA is TGTGCCATTCCTAGCGGGCCGTACTCTGGGGCCAACGTCCTGACTTTC. V and J are TRBV7-2 and TRBJ2-6; 8 nucleotides align to TRBD2. V was clipped by 10 bases and J by 0 bases; unmatched bases: 8. There are 16 residues in the CDR3. CDR1 is SGHTA, CDR2 FQGNSA, per germline.

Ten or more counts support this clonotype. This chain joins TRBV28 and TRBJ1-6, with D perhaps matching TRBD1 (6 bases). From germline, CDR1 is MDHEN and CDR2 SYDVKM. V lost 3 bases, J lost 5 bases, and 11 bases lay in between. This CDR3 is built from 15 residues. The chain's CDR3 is CASSFLDRDNSPLHF. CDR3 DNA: TGTGCCAGCAGTTTTTTGGACAGAGATAATTCACCCCTCCACTTT.

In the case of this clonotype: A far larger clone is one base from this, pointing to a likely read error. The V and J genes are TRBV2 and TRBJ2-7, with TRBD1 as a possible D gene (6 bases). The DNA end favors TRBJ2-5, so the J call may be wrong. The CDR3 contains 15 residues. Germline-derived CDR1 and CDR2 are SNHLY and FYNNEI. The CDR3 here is CASRIRQVARETQYF. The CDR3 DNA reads TGTGCCAGCAGGATCAGACAGGTGGCCCGGGAGACCCAGTACTTC.

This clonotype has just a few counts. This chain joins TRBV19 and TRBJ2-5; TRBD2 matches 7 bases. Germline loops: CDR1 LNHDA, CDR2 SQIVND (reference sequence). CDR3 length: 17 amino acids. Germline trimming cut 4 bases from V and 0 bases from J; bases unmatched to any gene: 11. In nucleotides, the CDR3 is TGTGCCAGTAGTAGGGGGGGGATAGGAGCTTACCAAGAGACCCAGTACTTC. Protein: CASSRGGIGAYQETQYF.

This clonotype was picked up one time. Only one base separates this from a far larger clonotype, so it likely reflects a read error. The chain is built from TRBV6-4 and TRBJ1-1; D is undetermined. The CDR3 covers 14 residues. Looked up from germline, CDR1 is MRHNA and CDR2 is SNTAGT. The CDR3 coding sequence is TGTGCCATCAGTTTCAGGACCGTGAACACTGAAGCTTTCTTT. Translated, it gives CAISFRTVNTEAFF.

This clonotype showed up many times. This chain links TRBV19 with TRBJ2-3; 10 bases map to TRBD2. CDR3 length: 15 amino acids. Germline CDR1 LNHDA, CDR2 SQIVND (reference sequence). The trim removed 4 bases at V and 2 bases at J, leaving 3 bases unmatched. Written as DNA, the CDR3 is TGTGCCAGTAGTACAGCGGGAGGGTACACAGATACGCAGTATTTT. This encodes CASSTAGGYTDTQYF.

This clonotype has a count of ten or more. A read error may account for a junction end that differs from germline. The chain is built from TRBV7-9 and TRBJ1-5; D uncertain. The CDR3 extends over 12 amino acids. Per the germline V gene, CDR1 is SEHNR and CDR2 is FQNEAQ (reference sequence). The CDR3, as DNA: TGTGCCGGCAGCTTTAGAGATCAGCCCCAGCATTTT. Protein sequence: CAGSFRDQPQHF.

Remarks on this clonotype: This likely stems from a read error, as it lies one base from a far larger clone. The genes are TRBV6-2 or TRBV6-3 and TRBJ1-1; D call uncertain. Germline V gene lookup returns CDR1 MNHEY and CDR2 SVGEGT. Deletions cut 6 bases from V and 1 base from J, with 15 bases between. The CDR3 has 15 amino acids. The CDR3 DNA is TGTGCCAGCAGCCACTCGACCCCAAAGAACACTGAAGCTTTCTTT. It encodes CASSHSTPKNTEAFF.